This TCR beta chain is from a study of T cells in Graves' hyperthyroidism and ophthalmopathy. Study at large: At initial diagnosis, before any treatment had begun, peripheral blood was obtained.

RNA transcripts gave rise to amplified TCR beta CDR3 regions. With the HTBI primer set, the TCR CDR3 went through a first round of RT-PCR. MiXCR, applied by TCRdb to the multiplex PCR reads, yields one record per CDR3 protein. The sample lists hundreds of thousands of distinct CDR3 sequences; around 39% were seen once. V lost 5 bases, J lost 3 bases, and 14 bases lay in between. This CDR3 spans 14 amino acids. Uncontrolled infection, other autoimmune disease, pregnancy or lactation disqualified patients from enrolment. PBMCs were collected from a 10 ml volume of fresh peripheral blood. Source material: blood. The chain joins TRBV12-3 or TRBV12-4 to TRBJ2-7, with D tentatively TRBD1 or TRBD2 (5 bases each). The TCR was taken from a man between 18 and 29 years old with Graves' hyperthyroidism. CDR3 bases: TGTGCCAGCAGTGGGGACGGACGTTTCTACGAGCAGTACTTC. Amino acid sequence: CASSGDGRFYEQYF.